The 14 T cell receptor beta chains in this list originate from one sample, sequenced in a study of blood T cell repertoires in COVID-19. TCRdb's copy holds only in-frame clones and misses some; the assay was immunoSEQ multiplex PCR. The sample lists around 82,000 clones, roughly 90% occurring once. Sequencing input: peripheral blood. Receptors originate from a man at least 80 years old with COVID-19, enrolled during active disease.

This clone was recorded a few times. The V gene is TRBV19, the J gene TRBJ1-2; unclear D gene. The CDR3 contains 15 residues. Germline CDR1 and CDR2: LNHDA and SQIVND (reference sequence). V was trimmed by 7 bases and J by 2 bases, leaving 17 bases between them. CDR3 loop: CASISSGPSNYGYTF. The CDR3 DNA reads as TGTGCCAGTATCTCCTCAGGTCCGTCCAACTATGGCTACACCTTC.

V gene TRBV2 combines with J gene TRBJ1-2; D may be TRBD1 (6 bases). Trimming took 5 bases from V and 6 from J, leaving 19 bases between them. The CDR3 is 15 residues long. Germline lookup yields CDR1 SNHLY and CDR2 FYNNEI. The CDR3 DNA follows: TGTGCCAGCAGTCCTAACAGGGCACGGAATCATGGCTACACCTTC. Translation: CASSPNRARNHGYTF.

This clone was found a few times. CDR3 in amino acids: CASSQLAGADNEQFF. The CDR3 DNA is TGTGCCAGCAGCCAGTTGGCGGGGGCCGACAATGAGCAGTTCTTC. V usage is TRBV4-2 and J usage is TRBJ2-1; possibly TRBD2 for D (7 bases). Trimming took 3 bases from V and 5 from J, leaving 14 bases between them. The CDR3 consists of 15 residues. Per germline, CDR1 LGHNA and CDR2 YNFKEQ.

The chain couples TRBV6-6 to TRBJ2-7; tentative D call: TRBD1 (6 bases). In germline, CDR1 is MNHNY, CDR2 SVGAGI (reference sequence). The CDR3 extends over 16 amino acids. The V end lost 4 bases, the J end lost 4 bases, and 20 bases lay between the germline ends. CDR3 nucleotide sequence: TGTGCCAGCAGTTCCAGGGGAAAGGCCTCCCCTTACGAGCAGTACTTC. It translates to CASSSRGKASPYEQYF.

The chain is built from TRBV4-1 and TRBJ1-2, with D perhaps TRBD1 (6 bases). Trimming pared 0 bases from V and 4 bases from J, leaving 15 bases between. The germline CDR1 and CDR2 sequences are MGHRA and YSYEKL. CDR3 length equals 16 residues. The CDR3 DNA sequence: TGCGCCAGCAGCCAAGATGGAGTTCGACAGGCCTATGGCTACACCTTC. Translated: CASSQDGVRQAYGYTF.

The chain carries TRBV7-3 and TRBJ2-3; D ambiguous. Trimming cost V 1 base and J 2 bases, with 7 bases left between them. The germline gives CDR1 SGHTA, CDR2 FQGTGA. The CDR3 has 14 amino acids. CDR3 protein: CASSLSPNTDTQYF. For the CDR3, the DNA is TGTGCCAGCAGCTTAAGTCCCAACACAGATACGCAGTATTTT.

A single count supports this clone. V gene TRBV6-5 combines with J gene TRBJ1-2, with D perhaps matching TRBD1 (6 bases). Trimming stripped 6 bases from V and 4 bases from J, with 18 bases between. Germline CDR1 MNHEY, CDR2 SVGAGI. CDR3 length: 15 residues. The chain's CDR3 is CASRPPLTGFYGYTF. In nucleotides, the CDR3 is TGTGCCAGCAGACCCCCTCTGACAGGTTTCTATGGCTACACCTTC.

The chain employs TRBV24-1 and TRBJ1-6; possible D gene TRBD1, 5 bases. Trimming removed 4 bases at V and 9 bases at J, with 12 bases between. CDR3 length equals 14 residues. The germline V gene has CDR1 KGHDR and CDR2 SFDVKD. This CDR3 reads CATSESGRGSPLHF. CDR3 bases: TGTGCCACCAGTGAGTCAGGGCGGGGTTCACCCCTCCACTTT.

The chain has TRBV2 and TRBJ1-1, with 7 nucleotides matching TRBD1. There are 13 residues in the CDR3. Germline CDR1 SNHLY, CDR2 FYNNEI. With 6 bases clipped from V and 0 bases from J, the junction kept 1 base outside the gene matches. CDR3: CASRTGMNTEAFF. CDR3 coding DNA: TGTGCCAGCAGGACAGGGATGAACACTGAAGCTTTCTTT. Using reference TRBV2 and TRBJ1-1 for the parts outside the CDR3, the full variable domain is EPEVTQTPSHQVTQMGQEVILRCVPISNHLYFYWYRQILGQKVEFLVSFYNNEISEKSEIFDDQFSVERPDGSNFTLKIRSTKLEDSAMYFCASRTGMNTEAFFGQGTRLTVV.

The chain uses TRBV2 and TRBJ1-5, with D maybe TRBD1 (6 bases). V lost 2 bases and J lost 1, with 12 bases in between. CDR3 length equals 16 residues. Germline V lookup: CDR1 SNHLY, CDR2 FYNNEI. The CDR3 sequence is CASSEMGGLSNQPQHF. In nucleotides, the CDR3 is TGTGCCAGCAGTGAAATGGGGGGGCTGAGCAATCAGCCCCAGCATTTT.

The rearrangement uses TRBV7-3 and TRBJ2-1, with D hard to call. Trimming removed 5 bases from V and 7 bases from J, with 9 bases in between. Germline values: CDR1 SGHTA, CDR2 FQGTGA. The CDR3 is 12 amino acids. CDR3 sequence: CASSNAPNEQFF. As DNA, the CDR3 is TGTGCCAGCAGCAATGCGCCGAATGAGCAGTTCTTC.

The chain combines TRBV7-9 with TRBJ1-4; no firm D call. Germline-derived CDR1 and CDR2 are SEHNR and FQNEAQ (reference sequence). This CDR3 has 14 residues. V gave up 8 bases and J gave up 4 bases, with 14 bases separating them. The CDR3 DNA reads as TGTGCCAGCGTCCCAGGCCTTGGTAATGAAAAACTGTTTTTT. It encodes CASVPGLGNEKLFF.

The chain recombines TRBV7-2 with TRBJ2-4; unclear D gene. The CDR3 covers 14 residues. The V and J ends lost 5 bases and 4 bases respectively, with 12 bases between them. Per the germline V gene, CDR1 is SGHTA and CDR2 is FQGNSA. The CDR3 sequence is CASSTPGRKNIQYF. Written as DNA, the CDR3 is TGTGCCAGCAGCACCCCGGGTAGGAAAAACATTCAGTACTTC.

This chain links TRBV5-6 with TRBJ2-5, with a weak D call TRBD1 (5 bases). V was cut by 2 bases and J by 2 bases, with 10 bases left in between. CDR3 size: 14 residues. CDR1 and CDR2 from the germline V gene are SGHDT and YYEEEE. The CDR3: CASSFRQGQETQYF. The CDR3 nucleotides are TGTGCCAGCAGCTTTCGGCAGGGTCAAGAGACCCAGTACTTC.